Presented here are 15 T cell receptor beta chains from one specimen sequenced in a study of blood T cell repertoires in COVID-19. The method was immunoSEQ multiplex PCR; TCRdb's version includes in-frame clones alone and lacks a portion of them. Of more than 150,000 clones listed, roughly 80% are singletons. The sequenced sample was peripheral blood. The receptors shown here come from a woman under 40 with acute or convalescent COVID-19.

The rearrangement uses TRBV6-1 and TRBJ1-5, with TRBD1 as a possible D gene (6 bases). CDR3 length equals 16 residues. V was trimmed by 2 bases and J by 7 bases, leaving 18 bases between them. Germline loops: CDR1 MNHNS, CDR2 SASEGT. CDR3 in amino acids: CASSESIRGGRQPQHF. CDR3 DNA sequence: TGTGCCAGCAGTGAATCAATCAGGGGTGGAAGACAGCCCCAGCATTTT.

V is TRBV11-2 and J is TRBJ2-1; D gene uncertain. Trimming took 2 bases from V and 2 from J, leaving 19 bases between them. The CDR3 sequence is 18 residues long. Per germline, CDR1 SGHAT and CDR2 FQNNGV. The CDR3 DNA is TGTGCCAGCAGCTTAAACCGCTGGAGCCCAATAGCCTACAATGAGCAGTTCTTC. This codes for CASSLNRWSPIAYNEQFF.

This rearrangement joins TRBV6-2 or TRBV6-3 to TRBJ2-3; 14 bases are a match to TRBD2. CDR3 length: 15 residues. Germline assignment: CDR1 MNHEY and CDR2 SVGEGT. The V segment lost 5 bases and the J segment 6 bases; nucleotides outside the gene matches: 4. CDR3 sequence: CASSGTSGRFDTQYF. The CDR3 DNA reads as TGTGCCAGCAGTGGGACTAGCGGGAGATTTGATACGCAGTATTTT.

The chain links TRBV15 to TRBJ2-3; D might be TRBD1 (6 bases). Trimming pared 3 bases from V and 4 bases from J, leaving 14 bases between. CDR1 and CDR2 (germline): LNHNV, YYDKDF (reference sequence). The CDR3 runs to 15 residues. CDR3 bases: TGTGCCACCAGCAGGGGACAAGTTAGTTCAGATACGCAGTATTTT. As protein: CATSRGQVSSDTQYF.

The V call is TRBV29-1, the J call TRBJ2-7, with a weak D call TRBD1 (6 bases). The CDR3 loop spans 15 amino acids. Germline V gene sequence: CDR1 SQVTM, CDR2 ANQGSEA. Trimming cost V 6 bases and J 1 base, with 19 bases left between them. CDR3 residues: CSVADAGTPSYEQYF. The DNA for the CDR3 is TGCAGCGTCGCCGACGCCGGGACACCTTCCTACGAGCAGTACTTC.

The genes are TRBV30 and TRBJ1-1, with a weak D call TRBD1 (5 bases). The germline V gene encodes CDR1 GTSNPN and CDR2 SVGIG (reference sequence). CDR3 length: 13 residues. Deletions cut 4 bases from V and 1 base from J, with 10 bases between. DNA of the CDR3: TGTGCCTGGAACTGGCAGGGGAACACTGAAGCTTTCTTT. Translated: CAWNWQGNTEAFF. Filled out from reference TRBV30 and TRBJ1-1, the complete variable domain reads SQTIHQWPATLVQPVGSPLSLECTVEGTSNPNLYWYRQAAGRGLQLLFYSVGIGQISSEVPQNLSASRPQDRQFILSSKKLLLSDSGFYLCAWNWQGNTEAFFGQGTRLTVV.

This chain connects TRBV24-1 to TRBJ1-5; TRBD1 agrees at 9 bases. J lost 6 bases, V lost 4 bases, and 9 bases had no gene match. This CDR3 is built from 16 residues. Germline CDR1 is KGHDR and CDR2 is SFDVKD. CDR3 amino acids: CATSEGQGPTGQPQHF. DNA of the CDR3: TGTGCCACCAGTGAGGGACAGGGCCCAACGGGTCAGCCCCAGCATTTT.

The chain combines TRBV6-5 with TRBJ2-7; 7 bases match TRBD2. CDR1 is MNHEY, CDR2 SVGAGI, per germline. J lost 4 bases, V lost 4 bases, and 10 bases had no gene match. The length of the CDR3 is 15 residues. The CDR3 bases are TGTGCCAGCAGTTTATCCGGGACTACACAATACGAGCAGTACTTC. Protein: CASSLSGTTQYEQYF.

The chain has TRBV19 and TRBJ2-2; D is undetermined. V lost 1 base to trimming and J lost 6 bases, with 6 bases between them. Germline V gives CDR1 LNHDA, CDR2 SQIVND (reference sequence). The CDR3 contains 13 residues. Here the CDR3 DNA reads TGTGCCAGTAGTATAGGAGCTCCCGGGGAGCTGTTTTTT. Its translation is CASSIGAPGELFF.

V is TRBV28 and J is TRBJ1-2, with D unresolved. Germline V gene data show CDR1 as MDHEN and CDR2 as SYDVKM. The CDR3 extends over 15 amino acids. V lost 1 base to trimming and J lost 4 bases, with 13 bases between them. The CDR3 loop reads CASSLLADNPYGYTF. The CDR3 DNA reads TGTGCCAGCAGTTTATTGGCCGACAACCCCTATGGCTACACCTTC.

This clone turned up a few times. This chain joins TRBV5-1 and TRBJ2-7, with TRBD2 identical over 11 bases. V shed 2 bases, J shed 4 bases, and the junction held 8 bases outside the gene matches. Per germline, CDR1 SGHRS and CDR2 YFSETQ. The CDR3 has 16 residues. CDR3 residues: CASSLGLAGGNYEQYF. The CDR3 DNA reads as TGCGCCAGCAGCTTAGGGCTAGCGGGAGGTAATTACGAGCAGTACTTC.

The chain employs TRBV20-1 and TRBJ2-3; TRBD2 matches at 7 bases. After removal of 6 bases from V and 6 bases from J, the junction contained 3 bases not matched to a gene. CDR1 and CDR2 from the germline V gene are DFQATT and SNEGSKA (reference sequence). The CDR3 is 11 amino acids. The CDR3 sequence is CSALGRDTQYF. The CDR3 nucleotides read TGCAGTGCCCTCGGGAGGGATACGCAGTATTTT.

A note on this clone: The sample holds other DNA sequences that translate to the same CDR3. The V and J genes are TRBV19 and TRBJ2-5, with TRBD1 matching over 10 bases. V shed 4 bases and J 5 bases; nucleotides not matched to a gene: 4. Germline V gene sequence: CDR1 LNHDA, CDR2 SQIVND (reference sequence). The CDR3 covers 14 residues. The chain's CDR3 is CASSTGQGGETQYF. The CDR3, as DNA: TGTGCCAGTAGTACAGGACAGGGGGGCGAGACCCAGTACTTC.

The chain is built from TRBV5-1 and TRBJ2-1, with TRBD2 identical over 12 bases. V dropped 4 bases and J dropped 9; count of bases not matched to a gene: 8. In germline, CDR1 is SGHRS, CDR2 YFSETQ. This CDR3 has 15 amino acids. CDR3 DNA sequence: TGCGCCAGCAGCGGCCCTAGCGGGGGGGCCAGTGAGCAGTTCTTC. It encodes CASSGPSGGASEQFF.

A few counts support this clone. This chain links TRBV25-1 with TRBJ1-6, with 9 nucleotides matching TRBD1. This CDR3 region has 13 residues. Germline V gene lookup returns CDR1 MGHDK and CDR2 SYGVNS. Trimming at V came to 8 bases and at J to 10 bases, leaving 6 bases not matched to a gene. The CDR3 protein is CASSRTGDSPLHF. The CDR3 DNA follows: TGTGCCAGCTCCAGGACAGGGGACTCACCCCTCCACTTT.